The 15 T cell receptor beta chains below were found in one sample sequenced in a study of T cells expressing NK-cell markers. TCRdb reprocessed the 5' RACE reads, keeping one entry per CDR3 protein, no DNA. This sample's table has about 150,000 distinct CDR3 sequences. Sequencing was performed on blood T cells: a sorted CD56 or NKG2C T cell subset, CD4+ or CD8+ T cells, or bulk PBMC T cells (not recorded which). The source is a man aged 18-75 years in good health.

This chain uses TRBV12-3 or TRBV12-4 with TRBJ2-7; the D gene TCRdb calls, TRBD1, cannot be checked with no DNA. The CDR3 is 16 amino acids. The CDR3 spells CASSYYRETSTYEQYF.

The chain uses TRBV7-2 and TRBJ2-3. The CDR3 loop spans 16 amino acids. From germline, CDR1 is SGHTA and CDR2 FQGNSA. This chain's CDR3 is CASSLGVSRSTDTQYF. The whole variable domain, filled in from reference TRBV7-2 and TRBJ2-3, reads GAGVSQSPSNKVTEKGKDVELRCDPISGHTALYWYRQSLGQGLEFLIYFQGNSAPDKSGLPSDRFSAERTGGSVSTLTIQRTQQEDSAVYLCASSLGVSRSTDTQYFGPGTRLTVL.

This chain links TRBV2 with TRBJ1-5; there is no DNA to check the TCRdb D call of TRBD1. Germline-derived CDR1 and CDR2 are SNHLY and FYNNEI. The CDR3 is 18 amino acids. The CDR3 is CASNRDRAFSRGNQPQHF.

The CDR3: CASSSSWQGTVSETQYF. The V gene is TRBV28, the J gene TRBJ2-5; TCRdb lists TRBD1, though no DNA is available to test this call. CDR1 and CDR2 from the germline V gene are MDHEN and SYDVKM. This CDR3 contains 17 residues.

The V call is TRBV7-8, the J call TRBJ2-3; the D gene TCRdb calls, TRBD1, cannot be checked with no DNA. From germline, CDR1 is SGHVS and CDR2 FQNEAQ. The CDR3 is 16 residues long. CDR3 sequence reads: CASSFFIGGPVDTQYF. Together with reference TRBV7-8 and TRBJ2-3, the CDR3 gives the full variable domain: GAGVSQSPRYKVAKRGQDVALRCDPISGHVSLFWYQQALGQGPEFLTYFQNEAQLDKSGLPSDRFFAERPEGSVSTLKIQRTQQEDSAVYLCASSFFIGGPVDTQYFGPGTRLTVL.

V usage is TRBV3-1 and J usage is TRBJ1-2; as DNA is missing, the TRBD1 call by TCRdb cannot be tested. In germline, CDR1 is LGHDT, CDR2 YNNKEL (reference sequence). The CDR3 has 15 amino acids. CDR3 loop: CASSQEPTGQYGYTF.

This chain links TRBV6-6 with TRBJ2-3. The CDR3 runs 13 residues. Germline values: CDR1 MNHNY, CDR2 SVGAGI (reference sequence). The CDR3 spells CASALTSTDTQYF.

V is TRBV13 and J is TRBJ2-1; TCRdb gives TRBD2 as the D gene, but with no DNA this cannot be confirmed. From germline, CDR1 is PRHDT and CDR2 FYEKMQ (reference sequence). The CDR3 spans 14 residues. The CDR3 protein is CASSLGLAGGEQFF.

This chain links TRBV25-1 with TRBJ2-3; TCRdb outputs TRBD2, but without DNA this stays unchecked. Germline loops: CDR1 MGHDK, CDR2 SYGVNS. The CDR3 loop spans 18 amino acids. Here the CDR3 reads CASSELNPLARSTDTQYF.

This chain links TRBV10-3 with TRBJ2-7; the D call from TCRdb, TRBD1, cannot be confirmed without DNA. This CDR3 has 15 amino acids. Germline-derived CDR1 and CDR2 are ENHRY and SYGVKD. CDR3 residues: CAIRKQRTGSYEQYF.

The chain combines TRBV7-9 with TRBJ1-1. The length of the CDR3 is 12 residues. The V gene's germline CDR1 is SEHNR and CDR2 FQNEAQ (reference sequence). This CDR3 reads CASSFGPTWAFF.

CDR3 loop: CASSPSNEKLFF. This chain connects TRBV16 to TRBJ1-4. The CDR3 covers 12 residues. CDR1 is KGHSY, CDR2 FQNENV, per germline.

This chain links TRBV7-9 with TRBJ1-3. Germline V gives CDR1 SEHNR, CDR2 FQNEAQ (reference sequence). The CDR3 loop spans 16 amino acids. The CDR3: CASSLVDYHPGNTIYF.

The chain combines TRBV18 with TRBJ2-3; TCRdb's D call, TRBD1, is unchecked because there is no DNA. CDR3 length: 16 amino acids. In germline, CDR1 is KGHSH, CDR2 LQKENI. CDR3 region: CASSPRAGEVTDTQYF.

This chain links TRBV21-1 with TRBJ2-1; checking the TCRdb D call of TRBD1 is not possible without DNA. TRBV21-1 is a recognized pseudogene. The CDR3 length is 19 residues. Here the CDR3 reads CASSKDPPPYRVSYNEQFF.